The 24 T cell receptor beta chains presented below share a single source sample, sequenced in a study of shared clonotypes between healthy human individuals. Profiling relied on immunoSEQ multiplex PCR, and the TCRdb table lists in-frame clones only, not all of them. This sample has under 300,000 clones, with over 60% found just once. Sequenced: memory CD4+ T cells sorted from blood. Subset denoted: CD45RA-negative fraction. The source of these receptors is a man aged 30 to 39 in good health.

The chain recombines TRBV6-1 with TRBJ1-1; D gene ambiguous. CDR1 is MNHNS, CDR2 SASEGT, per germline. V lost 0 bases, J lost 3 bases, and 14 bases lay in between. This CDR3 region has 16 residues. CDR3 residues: CASSEAAHVADTEAFF. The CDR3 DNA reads TGTGCCAGCAGTGAAGCGGCCCATGTCGCGGACACTGAAGCTTTCTTT.

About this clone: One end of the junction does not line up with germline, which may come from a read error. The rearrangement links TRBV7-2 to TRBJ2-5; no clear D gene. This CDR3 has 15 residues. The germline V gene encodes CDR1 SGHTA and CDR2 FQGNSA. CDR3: CASSFSLRDGEAQYF. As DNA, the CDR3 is TGTGCCAGCAGCTTTAGTTTACGAGACGGAGAGGCCCAGTACTTC.

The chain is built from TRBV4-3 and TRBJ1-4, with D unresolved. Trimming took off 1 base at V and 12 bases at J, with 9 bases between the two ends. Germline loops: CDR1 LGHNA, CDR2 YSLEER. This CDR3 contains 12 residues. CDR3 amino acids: CASSQVLGELFF. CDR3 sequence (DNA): TGCGCCAGCAGCCAAGTTTTGGGTGAACTGTTTTTT.

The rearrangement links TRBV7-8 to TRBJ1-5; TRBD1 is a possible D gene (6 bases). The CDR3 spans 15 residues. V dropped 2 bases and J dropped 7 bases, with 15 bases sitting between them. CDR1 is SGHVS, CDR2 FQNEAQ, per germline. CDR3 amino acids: CASSLTRNRAQPQHF. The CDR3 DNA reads TGTGCCAGCAGCTTAACCCGGAACAGGGCCCAGCCCCAGCATTTT. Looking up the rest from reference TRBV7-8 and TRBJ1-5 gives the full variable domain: GAGVSQSPRYKVAKRGQDVALRCDPISGHVSLFWYQQALGQGPEFLTYFQNEAQLDKSGLPSDRFFAERPEGSVSTLKIQRTQQEDSAVYLCASSLTRNRAQPQHFGDGTRLSIL.

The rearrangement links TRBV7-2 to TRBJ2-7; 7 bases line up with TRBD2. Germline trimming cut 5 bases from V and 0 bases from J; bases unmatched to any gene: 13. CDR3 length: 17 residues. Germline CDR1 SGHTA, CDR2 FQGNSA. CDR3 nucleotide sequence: TGTGCCAGCAGCCGACTGCCTAGCGGCCTCAGCTCCTACGAGCAGTACTTC. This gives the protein CASSRLPSGLSSYEQYF. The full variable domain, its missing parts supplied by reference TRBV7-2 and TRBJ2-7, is GAGVSQSPSNKVTEKGKDVELRCDPISGHTALYWYRQSLGQGLEFLIYFQGNSAPDKSGLPSDRFSAERTGGSVSTLTIQRTQQEDSAVYLCASSRLPSGLSSYEQYFGPGTRLTVT.

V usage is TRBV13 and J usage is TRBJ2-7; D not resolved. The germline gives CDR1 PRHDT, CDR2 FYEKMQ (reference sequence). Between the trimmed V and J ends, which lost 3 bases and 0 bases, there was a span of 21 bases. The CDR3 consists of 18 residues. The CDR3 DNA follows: TGTGCCAGCAGCTTTACATCCCATTTTGCGTACAGCTCCTACGAGCAGTACTTC. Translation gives CASSFTSHFAYSSYEQYF.

CDR3 bases: TGTGCCAGCAGACGAAGCTCGGCAGGGGGCTTGTACGACAATGAGCAGTTCTTC. Amino acids: CASRRSSAGGLYDNEQFF. The chain has TRBV7-6 and TRBJ2-1, with 8 bases matching TRBD1. With V trimmed by 6 bases and J by 5 bases, 18 bases remained unmatched. The germline CDR1 and CDR2 sequences are SGHVS and FNYEAQ. The CDR3 is 18 residues long.

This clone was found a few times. As DNA, the CDR3 is TGCAGCGTTGAAGGTTTAACGACAGGTTACAATGAGCAGTTCTTC. Translation gives CSVEGLTTGYNEQFF. This chain connects TRBV29-1 to TRBJ2-1, with D maybe TRBD1 (6 bases). Germline loops: CDR1 SQVTM, CDR2 ANQGSEA. CDR3 length equals 15 residues. V lost 1 base to trimming and J lost 4 bases, with 14 bases between them.

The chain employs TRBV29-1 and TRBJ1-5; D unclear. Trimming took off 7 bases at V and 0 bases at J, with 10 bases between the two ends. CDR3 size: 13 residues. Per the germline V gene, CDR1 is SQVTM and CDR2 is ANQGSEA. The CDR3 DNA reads TGCAGCGCTGGGCAGAATAGCAATCAGCCCCAGCATTTT. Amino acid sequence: CSAGQNSNQPQHF.

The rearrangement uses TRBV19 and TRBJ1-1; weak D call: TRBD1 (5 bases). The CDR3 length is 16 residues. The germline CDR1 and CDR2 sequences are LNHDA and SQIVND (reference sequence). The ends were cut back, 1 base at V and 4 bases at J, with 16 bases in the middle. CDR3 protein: CASSIGFGAAGTEAFF. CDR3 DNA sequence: TGTGCCAGTAGTATAGGTTTCGGGGCGGCTGGCACTGAAGCTTTCTTT.

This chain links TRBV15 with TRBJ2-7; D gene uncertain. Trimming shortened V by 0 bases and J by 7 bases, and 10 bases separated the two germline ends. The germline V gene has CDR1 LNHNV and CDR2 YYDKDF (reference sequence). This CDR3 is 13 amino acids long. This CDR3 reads CATSRDPLREQYF. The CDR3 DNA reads TGTGCCACCAGCAGAGACCCACTACGGGAGCAGTACTTC. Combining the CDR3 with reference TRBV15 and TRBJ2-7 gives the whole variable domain DAMVIQNPRYQVTQFGKPVTLSCSQTLNHNVMYWYQQKSSQAPKLLFHYYDKDFNNEADTPDNFQSRRPNTSFCFLDIRSPGLGDTAMYLCATSRDPLREQYFGPGTRLTVT.

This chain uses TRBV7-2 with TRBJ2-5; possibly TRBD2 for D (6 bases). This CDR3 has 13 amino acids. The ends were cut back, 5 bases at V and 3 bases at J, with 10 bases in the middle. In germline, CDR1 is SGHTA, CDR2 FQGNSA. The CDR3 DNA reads TGTGCCAGCAGCCCCGGGACTGAAGAGACCCAGTACTTC. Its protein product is CASSPGTEETQYF.

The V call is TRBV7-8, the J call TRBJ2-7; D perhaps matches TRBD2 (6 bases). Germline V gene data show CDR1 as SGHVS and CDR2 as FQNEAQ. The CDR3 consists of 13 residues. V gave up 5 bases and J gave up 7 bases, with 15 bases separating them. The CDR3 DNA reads TGTGCCAGCAGCGCGGGACGGTTATTAGAGCAGTACTTC. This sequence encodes CASSAGRLLEQYF.

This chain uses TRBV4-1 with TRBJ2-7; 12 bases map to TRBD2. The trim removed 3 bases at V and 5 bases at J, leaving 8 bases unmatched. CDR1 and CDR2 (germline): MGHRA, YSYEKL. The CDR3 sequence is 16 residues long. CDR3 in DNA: TGCGCCAGCAGCCACAGGACTAGCGGGGTCGTCCACGAGCAGTACTTC. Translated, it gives CASSHRTSGVVHEQYF.

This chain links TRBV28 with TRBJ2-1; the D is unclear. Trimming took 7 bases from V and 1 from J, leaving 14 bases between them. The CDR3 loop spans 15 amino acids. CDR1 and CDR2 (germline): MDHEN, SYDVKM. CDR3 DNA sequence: TGTGCCAGCATTCCGCAGGTCGGGTCCTACAATGAGCAGTTCTTC. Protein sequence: CASIPQVGSYNEQFF.

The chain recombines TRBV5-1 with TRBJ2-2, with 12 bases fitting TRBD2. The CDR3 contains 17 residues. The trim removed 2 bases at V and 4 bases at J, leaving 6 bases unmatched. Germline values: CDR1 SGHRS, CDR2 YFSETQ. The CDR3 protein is CASSFRLAGDGTGELFF. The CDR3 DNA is TGCGCCAGCAGCTTCCGACTAGCGGGAGACGGCACCGGGGAGCTGTTTTTT. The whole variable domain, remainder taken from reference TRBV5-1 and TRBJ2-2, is KAGVTQTPRYLIKTRGQQVTLSCSPISGHRSVSWYQQTPGQGLQFLFEYFSETQRNKGNFPGRFSGRQFSNSRSEMNVSTLELGDSALYLCASSFRLAGDGTGELFFGEGSRLTVL.

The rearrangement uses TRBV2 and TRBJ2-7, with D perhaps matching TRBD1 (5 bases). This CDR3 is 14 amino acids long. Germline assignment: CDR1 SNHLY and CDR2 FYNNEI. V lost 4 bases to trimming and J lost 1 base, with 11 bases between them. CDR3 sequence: CASSAQGSSYEQYF. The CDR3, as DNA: TGTGCCAGCAGTGCGCAGGGATCGTCCTACGAGCAGTACTTC.

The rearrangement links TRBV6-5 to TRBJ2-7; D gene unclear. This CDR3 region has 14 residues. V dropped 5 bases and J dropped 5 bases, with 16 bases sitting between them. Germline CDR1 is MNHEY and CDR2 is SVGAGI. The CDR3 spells CASSPEVGANEQYF. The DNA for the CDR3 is TGTGCCAGCAGTCCTGAGGTGGGTGCAAACGAGCAGTACTTC.

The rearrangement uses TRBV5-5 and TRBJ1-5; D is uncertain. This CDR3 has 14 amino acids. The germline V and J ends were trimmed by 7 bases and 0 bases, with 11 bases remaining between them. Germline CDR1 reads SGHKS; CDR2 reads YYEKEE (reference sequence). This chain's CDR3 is CASALLNSNQPQHF. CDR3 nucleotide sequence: TGTGCCAGCGCGCTACTAAATAGCAATCAGCCCCAGCATTTT.

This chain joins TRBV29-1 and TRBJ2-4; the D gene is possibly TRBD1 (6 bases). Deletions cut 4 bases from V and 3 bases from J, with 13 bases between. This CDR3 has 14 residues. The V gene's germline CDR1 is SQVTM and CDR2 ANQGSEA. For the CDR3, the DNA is TGCAGCGTTGCCGAACAGGGTGGCAAAAACATTCAGTACTTC. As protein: CSVAEQGGKNIQYF.

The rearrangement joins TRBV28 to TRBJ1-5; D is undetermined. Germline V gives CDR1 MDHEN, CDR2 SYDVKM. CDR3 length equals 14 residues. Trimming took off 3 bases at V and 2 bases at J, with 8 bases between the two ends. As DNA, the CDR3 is TGTGCCAGCAGTTTGCGGCAGCGCAATCAGCCCCAGCATTTT. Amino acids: CASSLRQRNQPQHF.

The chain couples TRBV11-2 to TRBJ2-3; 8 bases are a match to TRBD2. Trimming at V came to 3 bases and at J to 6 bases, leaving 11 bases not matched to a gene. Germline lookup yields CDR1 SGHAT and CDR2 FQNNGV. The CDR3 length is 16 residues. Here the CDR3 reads CASSFTTGTRADTQYF. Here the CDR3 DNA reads TGTGCCAGCAGCTTCACCACCGGGACTAGGGCTGATACGCAGTATTTT.

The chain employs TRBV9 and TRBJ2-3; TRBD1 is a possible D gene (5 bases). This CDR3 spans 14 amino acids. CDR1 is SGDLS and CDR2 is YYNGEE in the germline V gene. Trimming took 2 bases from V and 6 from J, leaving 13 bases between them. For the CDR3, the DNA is TGTGCCAGCAGCGTGGGGCAAATCCCGGATACGCAGTATTTT. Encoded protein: CASSVGQIPDTQYF.

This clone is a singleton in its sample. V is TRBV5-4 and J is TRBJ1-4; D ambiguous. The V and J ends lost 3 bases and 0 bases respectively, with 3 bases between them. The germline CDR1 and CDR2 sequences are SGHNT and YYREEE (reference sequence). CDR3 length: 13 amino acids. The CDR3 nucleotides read TGTGCCAGCAGCTCTACAACTAATGAAAAACTGTTTTTT. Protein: CASSSTTNEKLFF.